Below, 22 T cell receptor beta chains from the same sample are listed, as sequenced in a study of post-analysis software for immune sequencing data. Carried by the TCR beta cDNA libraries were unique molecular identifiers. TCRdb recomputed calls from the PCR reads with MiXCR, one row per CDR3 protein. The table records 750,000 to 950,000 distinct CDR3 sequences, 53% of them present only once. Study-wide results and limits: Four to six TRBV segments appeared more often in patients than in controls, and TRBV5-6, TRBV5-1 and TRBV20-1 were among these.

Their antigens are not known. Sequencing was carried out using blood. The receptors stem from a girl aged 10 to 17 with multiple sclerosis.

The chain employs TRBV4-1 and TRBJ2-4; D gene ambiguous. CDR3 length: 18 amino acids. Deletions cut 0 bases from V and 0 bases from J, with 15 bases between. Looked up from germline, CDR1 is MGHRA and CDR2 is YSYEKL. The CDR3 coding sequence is TGCGCCAGCAGCCAAGAAGGACGGCGAAATCTAGCCAAAAACATTCAGTACTTC. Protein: CASSQEGRRNLAKNIQYF.

In DNA form, the CDR3 reads TGTGCCAGTAGTATACTCGGGACAGACTATGGCTACACCTTC. The encoded protein is CASSILGTDYGYTF. The V call is TRBV19, the J call TRBJ1-2; the match to TRBD1 covers 7 bases. Germline V gene data show CDR1 as LNHDA and CDR2 as SQIVND (reference sequence). The ends lost 2 bases at V and 3 bases at J; junction bases unmatched: 3. The CDR3 runs to 14 residues.

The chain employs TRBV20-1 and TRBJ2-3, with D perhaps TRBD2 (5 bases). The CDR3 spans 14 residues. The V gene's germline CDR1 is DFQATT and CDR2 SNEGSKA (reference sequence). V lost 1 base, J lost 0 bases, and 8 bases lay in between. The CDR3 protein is CSARVGLSTDTQYF. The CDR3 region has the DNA TGCAGTGCTAGAGTAGGACTCAGCACAGATACGCAGTATTTT.

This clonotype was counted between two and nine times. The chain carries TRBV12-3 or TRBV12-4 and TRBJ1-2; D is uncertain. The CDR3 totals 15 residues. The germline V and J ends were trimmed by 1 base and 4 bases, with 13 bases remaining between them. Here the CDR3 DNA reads TGTGCCAGCAGTTTAGGGTGGCTGCCTAGCTATGGCTACACCTTC. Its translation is CASSLGWLPSYGYTF.

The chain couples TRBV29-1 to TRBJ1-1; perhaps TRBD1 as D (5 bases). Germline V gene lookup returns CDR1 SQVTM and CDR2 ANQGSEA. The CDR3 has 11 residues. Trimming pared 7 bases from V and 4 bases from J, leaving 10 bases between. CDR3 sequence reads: CSGTGGTEAFF. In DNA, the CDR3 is TGCAGCGGAACAGGTGGCACTGAAGCTTTCTTT.

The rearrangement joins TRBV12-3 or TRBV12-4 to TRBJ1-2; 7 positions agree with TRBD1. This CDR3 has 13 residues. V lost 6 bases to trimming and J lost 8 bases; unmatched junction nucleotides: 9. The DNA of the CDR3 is TGTGCCAGCAGCACGAGACAGGGAGGGGGCTACACCTTC. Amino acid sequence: CASSTRQGGGYTF.

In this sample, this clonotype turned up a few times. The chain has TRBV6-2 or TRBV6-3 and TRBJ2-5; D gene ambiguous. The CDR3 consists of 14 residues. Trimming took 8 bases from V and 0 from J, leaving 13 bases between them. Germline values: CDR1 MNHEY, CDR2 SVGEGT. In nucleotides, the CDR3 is TGTGCCAGCGGTTTCCCAGCGTACCAAGAGACCCAGTACTTC. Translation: CASGFPAYQETQYF.

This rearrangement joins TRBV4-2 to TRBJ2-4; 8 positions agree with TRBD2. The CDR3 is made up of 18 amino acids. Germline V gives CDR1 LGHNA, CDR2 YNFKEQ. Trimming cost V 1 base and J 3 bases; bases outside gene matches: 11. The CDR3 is CASSQVPIGRGGKNIQYF. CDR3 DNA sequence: TGTGCCAGCAGCCAAGTTCCAATCGGGAGGGGAGGCAAAAACATTCAGTACTTC.

CDR3 amino acids: CASSLLARVIYGYTF. The CDR3 nucleotides read TGTGCCAGCAGCCTCTTAGCGAGGGTGATCTATGGCTACACCTTC. J is TRBJ1-2 and V is TRBV7-9; D is undetermined. Germline V gene data show CDR1 as SEHNR and CDR2 as FQNEAQ (reference sequence). The CDR3 spans 15 residues. Trimming removed 5 bases at V and 4 bases at J, with 17 bases between.

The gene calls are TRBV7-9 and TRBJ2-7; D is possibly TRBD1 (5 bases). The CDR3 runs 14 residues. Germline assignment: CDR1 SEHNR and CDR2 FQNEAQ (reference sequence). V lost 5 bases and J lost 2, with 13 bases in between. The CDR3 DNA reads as TGTGCCAGCAGCCCCATGGGGCCGACCTACGAGCAGTACTTC. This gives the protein CASSPMGPTYEQYF. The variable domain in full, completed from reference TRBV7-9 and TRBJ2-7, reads DTGVSQNPRHKITKRGQNVTFRCDPISEHNRLYWYRQTLGQGPEFLTYFQNEAQLEKSRLLSDRFSAERPKGSFSTLEIQRTEQGDSAMYLCASSPMGPTYEQYFGPGTRLTVT.

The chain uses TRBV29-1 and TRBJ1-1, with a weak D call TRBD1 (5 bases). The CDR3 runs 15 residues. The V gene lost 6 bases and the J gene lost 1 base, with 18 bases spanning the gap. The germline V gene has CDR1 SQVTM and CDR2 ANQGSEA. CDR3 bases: TGCAGCGTGGGTGTGGTGGGCAGGGAGAACACTGAAGCTTTCTTT. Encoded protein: CSVGVVGRENTEAFF.

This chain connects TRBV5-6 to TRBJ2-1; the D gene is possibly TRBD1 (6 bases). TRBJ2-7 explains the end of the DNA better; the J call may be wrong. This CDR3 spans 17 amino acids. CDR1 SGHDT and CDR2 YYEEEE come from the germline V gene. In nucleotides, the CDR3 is TGTGCCAGCAGCTTGGCGCAGGGGTCTAGCTCCTACAATGAGCAGTACTTC. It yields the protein CASSLAQGSSSYNEQYF.

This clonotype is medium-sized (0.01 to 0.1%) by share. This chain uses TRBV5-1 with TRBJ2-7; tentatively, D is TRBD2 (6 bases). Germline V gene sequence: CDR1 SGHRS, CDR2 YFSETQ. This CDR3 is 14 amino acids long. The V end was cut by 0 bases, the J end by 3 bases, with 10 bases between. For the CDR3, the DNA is TGCGCCAGCAGCTTGGATCGCGGGAACTACGAGCAGTACTTC. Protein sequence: CASSLDRGNYEQYF.

CDR3 sequence (DNA): TGTGCCAGCAGTTTCATCCCCACAGGTCCTGAAAAACTGTTTTTT. This translates into CASSFIPTGPEKLFF. The rearrangement joins TRBV27 to TRBJ1-4, with TRBD1 as a possible D gene (5 bases). The CDR3 extends over 15 amino acids. V lost 3 bases to trimming and J lost 7 bases, with 15 bases between them. CDR1 and CDR2 from the germline V gene are MNHEY and SMNVEV (reference sequence). The full variable domain, completed using reference TRBV27 and TRBJ1-4, is EAQVTQNPRYLITVTGKKLTVTCSQNMNHEYMSWYRQDPGLGLRQIYYSMNVEVTDKGDVPEGYKVSRKEKRNFPLILESPSPNQTSLYFCASSFIPTGPEKLFFGSGTQLSVL.

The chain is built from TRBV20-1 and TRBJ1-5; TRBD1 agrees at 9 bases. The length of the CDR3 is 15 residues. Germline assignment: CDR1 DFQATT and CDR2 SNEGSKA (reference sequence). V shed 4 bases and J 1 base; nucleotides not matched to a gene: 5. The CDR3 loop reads CSATQTGGSNQPQHF. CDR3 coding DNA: TGCAGTGCTACCCAGACAGGGGGAAGCAATCAGCCCCAGCATTTT.

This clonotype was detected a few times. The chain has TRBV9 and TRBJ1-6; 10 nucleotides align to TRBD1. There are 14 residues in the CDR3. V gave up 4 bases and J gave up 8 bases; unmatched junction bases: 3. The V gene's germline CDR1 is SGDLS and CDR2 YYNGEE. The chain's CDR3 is CASSPGTGDSPLHF. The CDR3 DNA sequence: TGTGCCAGCAGCCCAGGGACAGGGGATTCACCCCTCCACTTT.

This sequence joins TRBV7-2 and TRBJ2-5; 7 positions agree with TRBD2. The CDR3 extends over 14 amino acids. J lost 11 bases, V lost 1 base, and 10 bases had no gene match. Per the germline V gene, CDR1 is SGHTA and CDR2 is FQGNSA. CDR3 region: CASSLERGLTEQYF. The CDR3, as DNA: TGTGCCAGCAGCTTAGAGCGGGGTTTAACGGAGCAGTACTTC.

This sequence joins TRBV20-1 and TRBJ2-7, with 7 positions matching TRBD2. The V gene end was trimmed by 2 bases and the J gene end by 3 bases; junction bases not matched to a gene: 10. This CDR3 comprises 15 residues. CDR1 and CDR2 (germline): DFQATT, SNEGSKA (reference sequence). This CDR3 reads CSARFSSPGGYEQYF. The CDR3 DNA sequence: TGCAGTGCTAGATTTAGTTCCCCGGGAGGCTACGAGCAGTACTTC.

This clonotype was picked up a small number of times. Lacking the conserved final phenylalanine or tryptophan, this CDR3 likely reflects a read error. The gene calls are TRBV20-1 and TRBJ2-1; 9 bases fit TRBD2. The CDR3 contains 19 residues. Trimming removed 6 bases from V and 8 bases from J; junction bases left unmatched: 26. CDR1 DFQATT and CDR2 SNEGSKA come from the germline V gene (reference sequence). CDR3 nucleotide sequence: TGCAGTGCCCGGGGGGTCGCGGGAGGGCCCAAGGGACTGGTTGATGAGCAGTTCGTC. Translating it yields CSARGVAGGPKGLVDEQFV.

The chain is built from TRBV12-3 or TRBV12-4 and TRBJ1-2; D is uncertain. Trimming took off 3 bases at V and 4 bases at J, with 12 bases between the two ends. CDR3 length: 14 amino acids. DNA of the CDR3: TGTGCCAGCAGTTTTTCCTCCGGCCCCTATGGCTACACCTTC. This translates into CASSFSSGPYGYTF.

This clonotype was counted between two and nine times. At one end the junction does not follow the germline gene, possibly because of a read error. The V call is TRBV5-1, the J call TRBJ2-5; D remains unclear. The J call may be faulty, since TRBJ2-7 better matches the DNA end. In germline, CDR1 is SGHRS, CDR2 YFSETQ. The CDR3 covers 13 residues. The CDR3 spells CASNLEPAYEQYF. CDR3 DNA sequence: TGCGCCAGCAACTTGGAACCAGCCTACGAGCAGTACTTC.

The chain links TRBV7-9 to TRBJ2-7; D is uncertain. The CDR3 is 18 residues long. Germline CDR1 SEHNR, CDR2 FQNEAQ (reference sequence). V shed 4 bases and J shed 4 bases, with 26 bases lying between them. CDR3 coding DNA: TGTGCCAGCAGCTCCCAAAGACGGCCGGCGAGAGCCTTTTACGAGCAGTACTTC. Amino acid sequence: CASSSQRRPARAFYEQYF. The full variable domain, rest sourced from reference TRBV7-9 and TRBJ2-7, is DTGVSQNPRHKITKRGQNVTFRCDPISEHNRLYWYRQTLGQGPEFLTYFQNEAQLEKSRLLSDRFSAERPKGSFSTLEIQRTEQGDSAMYLCASSSQRRPARAFYEQYFGPGTRLTVT.